The sequence of this T cell receptor beta chain was determined in a study of OX40 agonist ivuxolimab in advanced cancers. This CDR3 region has 13 residues. Germline CDR1 and CDR2: SNHLY and FYNNEI. The ends were cut back, 10 bases at V and 4 bases at J, with 16 bases in the middle. This table comes from immunoSEQ multiplex PCR, and its TCRdb copy is limited to in-frame clones, with some not included. The sample carries 70,000 to 95,000 clones, approximately 81% recorded once. This sample comprised CD4+ or CD8+ T cells sorted from blood, obtained in a trial of the OX40 agonist ivuxolimab. This clonotype was obtained from an adult with an advanced solid tumor such as melanoma, head and neck, liver or kidney cancer. The chain employs TRBV2 and TRBJ1-1, with D possibly being TRBD1 (6 bases). The CDR3 is CATHRDEGTEAFF. The CDR3 region has the DNA TGTGCCACCCACAGGGATGAGGGCACTGAAGCTTTCTTT.